Here is one T cell receptor beta chain with its context. The antigen is unknown. Method: immunoSEQ multiplex PCR; TCRdb's copy keeps in-frame clones and lacks some. Among more than 100,000 clones listed, 80% to 95% were seen once. This entry is derived from a study of OX40 agonist ivuxolimab in advanced cancers. Background on the study: The study treated patients with ivuxolimab, an agonistic anti-OX40 (CD134) antibody. Points from the study as a whole: Clonal expansion was seen in CD4+ and CD8+ blood T cells by week 6 at 0.1 to 3.0 mg/kg.

The germline gives CDR1 MDHEN, CDR2 SYDVKM. The CDR3 length is 17 residues. Trimming took 2 bases from V and 4 from J; bases not matched to a gene: 12. This receptor was obtained from an adult with an advanced solid tumor such as melanoma, head and neck, liver or kidney cancer. The sample was CD4+ or CD8+ T cells sorted from blood, taken in a trial of the OX40 agonist ivuxolimab. The chain employs TRBV28 and TRBJ2-3; 7 positions match TRBD2. The CDR3 protein is CASSLPGGGLGADTQYF. CDR3 coding DNA: TGTGCCAGCAGTTTACCCGGGGGAGGGTTAGGCGCAGATACGCAGTATTTT. Full variable domain (rest looked up from reference TRBV28 and TRBJ2-3): DVKVTQSSRYLVKRTGEKVFLECVQDMDHENMFWYRQDPGLGLRLIYFSYDVKMKEKGDIPEGYSVSREKKERFSLILESASTNQTSMYLCASSLPGGGLGADTQYFGPGTRLTVL.